This T cell receptor beta chain was retrieved from a study of blood T cell repertoires in COVID-19. CDR3 length: 16 residues. Between the trimmed V and J ends, which lost 5 bases and 0 bases, there was a span of 13 bases. Germline V gene sequence: CDR1 ENHRY, CDR2 SYGVKD. Generated by immunoSEQ multiplex PCR, the TCRdb table keeps only in-frame clones and is missing some. The sample holds about 240,000 clones, approximately 88% seen once. In its sample, this clone was seen once. The chain uses TRBV10-3 and TRBJ1-4, with D tentatively TRBD1 (5 bases). Sequenced material: PBMCs or T cells enriched from blood (not recorded which). The source is a woman aged 25 to 39 with acute COVID-19. This chain's CDR3 is CAISSGELATNEKLFF. In nucleotides, the CDR3 is TGTGCCATCAGTTCGGGGGAACTCGCAACTAATGAAAAACTGTTTTTT.